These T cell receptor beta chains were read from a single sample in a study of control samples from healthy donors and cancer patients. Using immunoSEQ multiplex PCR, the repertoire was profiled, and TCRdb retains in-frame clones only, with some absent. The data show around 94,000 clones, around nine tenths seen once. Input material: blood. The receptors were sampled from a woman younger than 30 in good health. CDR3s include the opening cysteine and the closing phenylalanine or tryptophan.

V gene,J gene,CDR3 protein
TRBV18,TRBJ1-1,CASSPYPRRGWPTDTEAFF
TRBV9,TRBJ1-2,CASSADRGYGYTF
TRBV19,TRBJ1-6,CASSVYRYNSPLHF
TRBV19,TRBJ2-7,CASSIRGGLFSYEQYF
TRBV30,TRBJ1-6,CAWIDSSYNSPLHF
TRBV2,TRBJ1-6,CASLREEYISPLHF
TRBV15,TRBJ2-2,CATSRDLTGELFF
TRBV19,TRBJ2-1,CASSIAGWNEQFF
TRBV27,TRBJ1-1,CASRTDFYTEAFF
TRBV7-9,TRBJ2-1,CASSPPGGAGSNEQFF
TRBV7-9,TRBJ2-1,CASSSGGGNEQFF
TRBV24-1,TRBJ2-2,CATSGKGLAGASGNTGELFF
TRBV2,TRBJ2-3,CASSLAGGGDTQYF
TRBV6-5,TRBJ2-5,CASSYNRVAETQYF
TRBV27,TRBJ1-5,CASSPRLEGGQPQHF
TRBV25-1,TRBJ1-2,CASSDGYTF
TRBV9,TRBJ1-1,CASSVQGGTTEAFF
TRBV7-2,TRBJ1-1,CASSFFPSAGGKTEAFF
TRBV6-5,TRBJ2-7,CASSGRAGTYEQYF
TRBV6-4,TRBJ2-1,CASSDRTGGGNEQFF
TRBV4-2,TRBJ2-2,CASSQGGSRERGGLNTGELFF
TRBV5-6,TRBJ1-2,CASSRQTELDYGYTF
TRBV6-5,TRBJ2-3,CASSVGLERDTQYF
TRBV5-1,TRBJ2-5,CASSTWDGEETQYF
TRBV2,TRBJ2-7,CASSGMVEASEQYF
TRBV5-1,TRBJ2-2,CASSRGDTGELFF
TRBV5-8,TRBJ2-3,CASSLLGPDTDTQYF
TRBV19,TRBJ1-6,CASSLQGPDNVFHF
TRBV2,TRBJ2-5,CASTKMASGGYETQYF
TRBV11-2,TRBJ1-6,CASSSGLSPLHF
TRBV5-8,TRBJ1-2,CASSLGAPNYGYTF
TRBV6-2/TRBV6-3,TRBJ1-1,CASTPPEIWRGDTEAFF
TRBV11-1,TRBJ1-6,CASSRMGNNSPLHF
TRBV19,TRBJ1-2,CASSDTGDYGYTF
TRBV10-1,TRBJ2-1,CASSEYNEQFF
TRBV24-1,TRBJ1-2,CATSVGSGTDGYTF
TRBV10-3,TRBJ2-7,CAISVNRDEQYF
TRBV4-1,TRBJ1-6,CASSRLTGFSYNSPLHF
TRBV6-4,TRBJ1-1,CASSEKGNTEAFF
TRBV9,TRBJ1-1,CASSVQAGERAEAFF
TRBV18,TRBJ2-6,CASSGSGANVLTF
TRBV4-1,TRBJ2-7,CASSQWADYEQYF
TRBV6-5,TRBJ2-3,CASSPWDTGTDTQYF
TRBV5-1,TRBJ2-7,CASSSGTGGTYEQYF
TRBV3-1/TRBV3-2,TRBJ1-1,CASSPYRQGGSTEAFF
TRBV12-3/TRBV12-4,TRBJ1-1,CASSPTRVTEAFF
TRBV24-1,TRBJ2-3,CATSDGGSDTQYF
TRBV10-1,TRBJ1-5,CAIKQGLSGNQPQHF
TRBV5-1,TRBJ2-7,CASSSPSGQYF
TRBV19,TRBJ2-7,CASSTLEGLDEQYF
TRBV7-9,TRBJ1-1,CASSLSGKIGSTEAFF
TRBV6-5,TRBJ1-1,CASRPTQGMNTEAFF
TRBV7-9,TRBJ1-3,CASSKGTAGNTIYF
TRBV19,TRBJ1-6,CASSIEHTGGKNNSPLHF
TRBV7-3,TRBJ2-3,CASSPDPATDTQYF
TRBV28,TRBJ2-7,CASSLFQEMTRYEQYF
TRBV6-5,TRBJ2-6,CASIGTSGANVLTF